This passage covers 8 T cell receptor beta chains from one sample sequenced in a study of shared clonotypes between healthy human individuals (dated by TCRdb to 2020 to 2022). For the CD8 naive samples, CD45RO-negative cells were positively selected for CCR7, yielding a CD45RA+CCR7+ population from which TemRA cells were excluded. Libraries were prepared through the immunoSEQ multiplex PCR assay. TCRdb took over this immuneACCESS table, retaining in-frame rearrangements with V and J assigned. Such tables are incomplete; in checked studies, under half of the missing clones stem from an unresolved V gene, and the remainder is unexplained. This sample holds some 1,900,000 clones; roughly 95% were observed only once. 1.2% of the sample lies in the top ten. The sample comprised naive CD8+ T cells sorted from blood. The label giving this sample's cell subset or site can be read as: CD45RA+CCR7+. These receptors were taken from a man between 18 and 29 years old in good health.

The rearrangement joins TRBV10-2 to TRBJ2-7, with 7 bases fitting TRBD2. Per the germline V gene, CDR1 is WSHSY and CDR2 is SAAADI. The length of the CDR3 is 13 residues. After removal of 7 bases from V and 3 bases from J, the junction contained 6 bases not matched to a gene. CDR3 coding DNA: TGCGCCAGCACCCTAGCGGAACACTACGAGCAGTACTTC. It translates to CASTLAEHYEQYF.

About this clone itself: The sample carries other DNA sequences with the same CDR3. The chain carries TRBV6-5 and TRBJ1-1, with D possibly being TRBD1 (6 bases). CDR1 and CDR2 (germline): MNHEY, SVGAGI. This CDR3 is built from 14 residues. V lost 2 bases and J lost 5, with 12 bases in between. CDR3 sequence reads: CASSYGGLGTEAFF. In DNA, the CDR3 is TGTGCCAGCAGTTACGGGGGGCTGGGGACTGAAGCTTTCTTT.

This clone was seen just once. The rearrangement joins TRBV7-2 to TRBJ1-2; D gene ambiguous. CDR3 length: 16 amino acids. The V gene's germline CDR1 is SGHTA and CDR2 FQGNSA. With 2 bases removed from V and 2 bases from J, the gap between germline ends came to 15 bases. CDR3 in amino acids: CASSLTSRTVNYGYTF. The CDR3 DNA reads TGTGCCAGCAGCTTAACCTCTAGGACGGTGAACTATGGCTACACCTTC.

J is TRBJ1-4 and V is TRBV14, with unresolved D. The germline gives CDR1 SGHDN, CDR2 FVKESK. The CDR3 loop spans 12 amino acids. With 4 bases removed from V and 2 bases from J, the gap between germline ends came to 2 bases. The DNA of the CDR3 is TGTGCCAGCAGCCCCACTAATGAAAAACTGTTTTTT. Protein product: CASSPTNEKLFF.

A single count supports this clone. At one boundary the junction diverges from the germline segment, which might be a read error. The chain joins TRBV16 to TRBJ2-7, with TRBD1 identical over 7 bases. Germline CDR1 KGHSY, CDR2 FQNENV. The CDR3 covers 15 residues. CDR3 sequence: CASSQSRGPSNEQYF. DNA of the CDR3: TGTGCTAGCAGCCAATCGAGGGGGCCTTCGAACGAGCAGTACTTC. The variable domain in full, with the rest retrieved from reference TRBV16 and TRBJ2-7, is GEEVAQTPKHLVRGEGQKAKLYCAPIKGHSYVFWYQQVLKNEFKFLISFQNENVFDETGMPKERFSAKCLPNSPCSLEIQATKLEDSAVYFCASSQSRGPSNEQYFGPGTRLTVT.

This chain links TRBV9 with TRBJ2-3; maybe TRBD1 (6 bases). This CDR3 comprises 17 residues. Germline CDR1 and CDR2: SGDLS and YYNGEE. V dropped 1 base and J dropped 3 bases, with 18 bases sitting between them. The CDR3 reads CASSVNPNREITDTQYF. The DNA of the CDR3 is TGTGCCAGCAGCGTAAACCCCAACAGGGAAATAACAGATACGCAGTATTTT.

The table lists this clone with a count of one. The chain combines TRBV4-1 with TRBJ2-7, with TRBD1 matching 7 bases. V was clipped by 4 bases and J by 9 bases; unmatched bases: 6. Germline-derived CDR1 and CDR2 are MGHRA and YSYEKL. This CDR3 is 12 amino acids long. CDR3 coding DNA: TGCGCCAGCAGCCCGACAGGGTCTGTGCAGTACTTC. Amino acids: CASSPTGSVQYF.

The chain combines TRBV27 with TRBJ1-4, with D possibly being TRBD1 (6 bases). Trimming left V 5 bases short and J 5 bases short, with 18 bases between. Germline CDR1 and CDR2: MNHEY and SMNVEV (reference sequence). The CDR3 length is 16 residues. The CDR3 nucleotides read TGTGCCAGCAGTACTCGGTTAGGGGGTCCAAATGAAAAACTGTTTTTT. The encoded protein is CASSTRLGGPNEKLFF. Looking up the rest from reference TRBV27 and TRBJ1-4 gives the full variable domain: EAQVTQNPRYLITVTGKKLTVTCSQNMNHEYMSWYRQDPGLGLRQIYYSMNVEVTDKGDVPEGYKVSRKEKRNFPLILESPSPNQTSLYFCASSTRLGGPNEKLFFGSGTQLSVL.